A single sample is the source of the 27 T cell receptor beta chains below, sequenced in a study of T cells after yellow fever vaccination. TCRdb re-analysed the 5' RACE reads in MiXCR, keeping a single row per CDR3 protein. There are 300,000 to 450,000 distinct CDR3 sequences in the sample; 6.2% occur only once, and approximately 16% lies in the top ten. Here the sequenced sample was PBMCs, taken 5 days after the yellow fever booster vaccination. Receptor source: a man aged 25 to 40 who received the YFV17D yellow fever vaccine.

The genes are TRBV21-1 and TRBJ1-1; the tabulated D call, TRBD1, remains unverified against the DNA. TRBV21-1 is assigned pseudogene status. This CDR3 contains 15 residues. CDR3: CASSNDGQENTEAFF. CDR3 nucleotide sequence: TGTGCCAGCAGCAACGACGGACAGGAGAACACTGAAGCTTTCTTT.

This clonotype has ten or more counts. A read error may produce the germline difference seen at one junction end. The CDR3 DNA sequence: TGTGCCAGCCGCCAGTCGGGCACCGGGGAGCTGTTTTTT. Its translation: CASRQSGTGELFF. This chain joins TRBV3-1 and TRBJ2-2; D is unresolved. This CDR3 spans 13 amino acids. The germline gives CDR1 LGHDT, CDR2 YNNKEL (reference sequence).

This clonotype was seen a handful of times. The genes are TRBV5-1 and TRBJ2-1; 11 nucleotides line up with TRBD1. Germline V gene sequence: CDR1 SGHRS, CDR2 YFSETQ. The CDR3 sequence is 16 residues long. The V gene end was trimmed by 4 bases and the J gene end by 5 bases; junction bases not matched to a gene: 8. CDR3 amino acids: CASSLGQGALNNEQFF. CDR3 nucleotide sequence: TGCGCCAGCAGCCTAGGACAGGGGGCTTTAAACAATGAGCAGTTCTTC. Looking up the rest from reference TRBV5-1 and TRBJ2-1 gives the full variable domain: KAGVTQTPRYLIKTRGQQVTLSCSPISGHRSVSWYQQTPGQGLQFLFEYFSETQRNKGNFPGRFSGRQFSNSRSEMNVSTLELGDSALYLCASSLGQGALNNEQFFGPGTRLTVL.

CDR3 residues: CSQIRSGGRGETQYF. DNA for the CDR3: TGCAGCCAAATCCGATCAGGGGGTCGGGGAGAGACCCAGTACTTC. This rearrangement joins TRBV20-1 to TRBJ2-5, with 7 bases identical to TRBD1. This CDR3 has 15 amino acids. Germline V gene lookup returns CDR1 DFQATT and CDR2 SNEGSKA (reference sequence).

This clonotype appeared a few times. The rearrangement links TRBV5-1 to TRBJ2-1; D is ambiguous. Germline V gives CDR1 SGHRS, CDR2 YFSETQ. V was cut by 4 bases and J by 0 bases, with 11 bases left in between. CDR3 length: 15 residues. Here the CDR3 DNA reads TGCGCCAGCAGCCGCACTACCCTCTCCTACAATGAGCAGTTCTTC. Its translation: CASSRTTLSYNEQFF.

The CDR3 DNA reads TGTGCCAGCAGTTACGGTCAGCAGTTAGCCAAAAACATTCAGTACTTC. Its protein product is CASSYGQQLAKNIQYF. This chain joins TRBV6-5 and TRBJ2-4, with D unclear. V gave up 2 bases and J gave up 0 bases, with 11 bases separating them. This CDR3 comprises 16 residues. Germline loops: CDR1 MNHEY, CDR2 SVGAGI.

This clonotype was seen at least ten times. The genes are TRBV20-1 and TRBJ2-3; TRBD2 matches at 11 bases. Germline CDR1 DFQATT, CDR2 SNEGSKA (reference sequence). The V and J ends lost 6 bases and 3 bases, in that order; junction bases with no gene match: 8. The CDR3 consists of 15 residues. The CDR3 loop is CSALTLAGGTDTQYF. CDR3 coding DNA: TGCAGTGCGCTCACCCTAGCGGGAGGAACAGATACGCAGTATTTT.

The sample holds a few counts of this clonotype. The J gene is TRBJ1-4, the V gene TRBV7-8; the match to TRBD1 covers 7 bases. The ends lost 5 bases at V and 8 bases at J; junction bases unmatched: 8. CDR1 SGHVS and CDR2 FQNEAQ come from the germline V gene. This CDR3 is 14 amino acids long. CDR3 nucleotide sequence: TGTGCCAGCAGCCCGGACAGGTGGGGCGAAAAACTGTTTTTT. Translated: CASSPDRWGEKLFF.

This clonotype was detected ten times or more. The CDR3 DNA follows: TGCGCCAGCAGCTTGGAGAGAGGGGGAGCTTTCTTT. It translates to CASSLERGGAFF. The chain links TRBV5-1 to TRBJ1-1; tentative D call: TRBD1 (6 bases). This CDR3 region has 12 residues. V dropped 0 bases and J dropped 10 bases, with 10 bases sitting between them. Germline assignment: CDR1 SGHRS and CDR2 YFSETQ.

This clonotype was detected ten times or more. The rearrangement uses TRBV10-3 and TRBJ2-7; the match to TRBD1 covers 8 bases. The CDR3 runs to 15 residues. The junction had 8 bases not matched to a gene; V was cut back by 1 base and J by 6 bases. Germline CDR1 reads ENHRY; CDR2 reads SYGVKD. CDR3 DNA: TGTGCCATCAGTGAGTACAGGGGGAGAACGGGCGAGCAGTACTTC. It specifies CAISEYRGRTGEQYF.

This clonotype was observed a few times. The V and J genes are TRBV28 and TRBJ2-7; no firm D call. The CDR3 is 15 residues long. The germline V and J ends were trimmed by 3 bases and 1 base, with 13 bases remaining between them. In germline, CDR1 is MDHEN, CDR2 SYDVKM. For the CDR3, the DNA is TGTGCCAGCAGTTTTGGTTTCGGCGATTCCTACGAGCAGTACTTC. Translating it yields CASSFGFGDSYEQYF.

Ten or more counts support this clonotype. The chain links TRBV7-9 to TRBJ2-7, with TRBD1 as a possible D gene (6 bases). CDR3 length equals 16 residues. The V and J ends lost 5 bases and 1 base respectively, with 18 bases between them. Germline CDR1 reads SEHNR; CDR2 reads FQNEAQ (reference sequence). The CDR3 protein is CASSTRDGGASYEQYF. The CDR3 DNA follows: TGTGCCAGCAGCACGCGAGATGGGGGCGCTTCCTACGAGCAGTACTTC.

The table lists this clonotype with many counts. The CDR3 DNA follows: TGCAGTGCGCCCTCGGGACTAGCGGGAGTTGGCTCCTACAATGAGCAGTTCTTC. It specifies CSAPSGLAGVGSYNEQFF. The V and J genes are TRBV20-1 and TRBJ2-1; 14 nucleotides align to TRBD2. Trimming cost V 6 bases and J 0 bases; bases outside gene matches: 10. CDR1 is DFQATT and CDR2 is SNEGSKA in the germline V gene (reference sequence). The CDR3 has 18 residues.

This chain connects TRBV7-2 to TRBJ2-2; 13 bases map to TRBD2. The CDR3 contains 18 residues. Germline V CDR1 and CDR2: SGHTA, FQGNSA. Trimming cost V 0 bases and J 1 base; bases outside gene matches: 2. CDR3 sequence (DNA): TGTGCCAGCAGCTTAGCAAGACTAGCGGGAGGGAACACCGGGGAGCTGTTTTTT. As protein: CASSLARLAGGNTGELFF.

The rearrangement joins TRBV7-8 to TRBJ2-5, with 8 bases matching TRBD2. The CDR3 is 13 amino acids. The V gene's germline CDR1 is SGHVS and CDR2 FQNEAQ. Trimming cost V 7 bases and J 9 bases; bases outside gene matches: 10. This chain's CDR3 is CASTTSGRQAQYF. DNA of the CDR3: TGTGCCAGCACCACTAGCGGTAGGCAGGCCCAGTACTTC.

This clonotype was recorded at least ten times. The chain has TRBV29-1 and TRBJ2-5; no clear D gene. V lost 0 bases and J 7 bases, leaving 6 bases between the germline ends. This CDR3 spans 11 amino acids. Germline lookup yields CDR1 SQVTM and CDR2 ANQGSEA. The CDR3 coding sequence is TGCAGCGTTGAAGACTACGGGACCCAGTACTTC. Protein product: CSVEDYGTQYF.

J is TRBJ2-3 and V is TRBV20-1; 8 bases line up with TRBD2. Germline CDR1 and CDR2: DFQATT and SNEGSKA (reference sequence). Losses at the gene ends were 6 bases for V and 5 bases for J; bases not matched to a gene: 10. This CDR3 is 14 amino acids long. The CDR3 nucleotides are TGCAGTGCACTCTACGGGAGGGGAGAAGATACGCAGTATTTT. Translating it yields CSALYGRGEDTQYF.

The rearrangement joins TRBV23-1 to TRBJ1-5, with 10 positions matching TRBD1. TRBV23-1 is given ORF status, its function remaining uncertain. The trim removed 4 bases at V and 7 bases at J, leaving 4 bases unmatched. CDR3 length: 14 amino acids. In nucleotides, the CDR3 is TGCGCCAGCAGTCCCCGGACAGGGGGACAGCCCCAGCATTTT. This gives the protein CASSPRTGGQPQHF.

This clonotype was counted ten times or more. CDR3 coding DNA: TGTGCCAGCAGCACCGACAGGGGGCGTCGCTACGAGCAGTACTTC. This translates into CASSTDRGRRYEQYF. The chain joins TRBV7-9 to TRBJ2-7; 10 nucleotides agree with TRBD1. The CDR3 is made up of 15 amino acids. The V segment lost 5 bases and the J segment 3 bases; nucleotides outside the gene matches: 7. Germline V gene sequence: CDR1 SEHNR, CDR2 FQNEAQ (reference sequence).

This clonotype occurred a few times. CDR3 DNA sequence: TGCGCCAGCAGTGAAAGGGTCGCGAGGGAACCCCAGCATTTT. This sequence encodes CASSERVAREPQHF. The chain carries TRBV10-1 and TRBJ1-5, with no clear D. Trimming cost V 3 bases and J 10 bases, with 16 bases left between them. This CDR3 has 14 amino acids. CDR1 is WNHNN, CDR2 SYGVQD, per germline (reference sequence).

The V and J genes are TRBV6-2 or TRBV6-3 and TRBJ2-3, with a tentative D call TRBD1 (5 bases). Looked up from germline, CDR1 is MNHEY and CDR2 is SVGEGT. Trimming removed 0 bases at V and 0 bases at J, with 10 bases between. The CDR3 has 16 amino acids. The chain's CDR3 is CASSYSMAGSTDTQYF. Here the CDR3 DNA reads TGTGCCAGCAGTTACTCGATGGCAGGGAGCACAGATACGCAGTATTTT.

The rearrangement links TRBV20-1 to TRBJ2-5, with 12 bases lining up with TRBD1. CDR1 and CDR2 (germline): DFQATT, SNEGSKA (reference sequence). Trimming at V came to 1 base and at J to 4 bases, leaving 7 bases not matched to a gene. The CDR3 consists of 16 residues. The DNA for the CDR3 is TGCAGTGCTAGAGTTGGGACAGGGGGCGCATCAGAGACCCAGTACTTC. Translating gives CSARVGTGGASETQYF.

This clonotype was found many times. This chain joins TRBV7-9 and TRBJ2-7; tentatively, D is TRBD1 (5 bases). The CDR3 length is 13 residues. The V gene lost 1 base and the J gene lost 9 bases, with 13 bases spanning the gap. The germline gives CDR1 SEHNR, CDR2 FQNEAQ (reference sequence). In DNA form, the CDR3 reads TGTGCCAGCAGCTTAGGAACAGGAAGAGGGCAGTACTTC. Its protein product is CASSLGTGRGQYF. Using reference TRBV7-9 and TRBJ2-7 for the parts outside the CDR3, the full variable domain is DTGVSQNPRHKITKRGQNVTFRCDPISEHNRLYWYRQTLGQGPEFLTYFQNEAQLEKSRLLSDRFSAERPKGSFSTLEIQRTEQGDSAMYLCASSLGTGRGQYFGPGTRLTVT.

The CDR3 is CASSRGPKNIQYF. CDR3 in DNA: TGTGCCAGCAGCAGGGGGCCCAAAAACATTCAGTACTTC. This chain links TRBV7-3 with TRBJ2-4; 7 positions match TRBD1. This CDR3 comprises 13 residues. V shed 5 bases and J 2 bases; nucleotides not matched to a gene: 0. Germline V gene sequence: CDR1 SGHTA, CDR2 FQGTGA.

Ten or more counts support this clonotype. The chain uses TRBV7-9 and TRBJ1-5, with D perhaps TRBD1 (6 bases). V was shortened by 1 base and J by 2 bases, with 12 bases between the two germline ends. Germline lookup yields CDR1 SEHNR and CDR2 FQNEAQ (reference sequence). The CDR3 loop spans 16 amino acids. CDR3 nucleotides: TGTGCCAGCAGCTTAGAGGGGGGCTCGGGCAATCAGCCCCAGCATTTT. Protein: CASSLEGGSGNQPQHF.

The sample holds many counts of this clonotype. The genes are TRBV10-3 and TRBJ2-7, with D perhaps matching TRBD2 (5 bases). CDR1 is ENHRY and CDR2 is SYGVKD in the germline V gene. V shed 3 bases and J shed 2 bases, with 20 bases lying between them. The CDR3 loop spans 17 amino acids. The CDR3 loop reads CAISDSGLSRSPYEQYF. The CDR3 nucleotides read TGTGCCATCAGTGATTCTGGACTGTCCCGAAGCCCCTACGAGCAGTACTTC.

This chain links TRBV27 with TRBJ2-1; 7 bases map to TRBD1. The CDR3 covers 16 residues. J lost 7 bases, V lost 2 bases, and 11 bases had no gene match. Germline-derived CDR1 and CDR2 are MNHEY and SMNVEV (reference sequence). The CDR3 sequence: CASSLRVTGIENEQFF. The CDR3 nucleotides read TGTGCCAGCAGTTTAAGGGTGACAGGGATCGAGAATGAGCAGTTCTTC.